A single sample gave rise to the 8 T cell receptor beta chains below, sequenced in a study of T-cell reconstitution after alpha-beta-depleted transplantation in children. The authors prepared the TCRbeta library with unique molecular identifiers. Using its own MiXCR run on the PCR reads, TCRdb lists one record per CDR3 protein. Altogether a few hundred thousand distinct CDR3 sequences are present, approximately 12% being singletons, with the ten largest covering around 4.5%. The sample in question was PBMCs, obtained from the stem cell graft. These TCRs come from a human donor who donated a stem cell graft to a child with Fanconi anemia.

The CDR3 DNA reads TGCAGTGCTAGAGGTCTAGGGAGCTCCTACGAGCAGTACGTC. This encodes CSARGLGSSYEQYV. The chain employs TRBV20-1 and TRBJ2-7; D is perhaps TRBD2 (5 bases). Trimming stripped 1 base from V and 0 bases from J, with 10 bases between. CDR3 size: 14 residues. Germline CDR1 DFQATT, CDR2 SNEGSKA (reference sequence).

This clonotype was detected many times. In nucleotides, the CDR3 is TGTGCCAGCAGTACCGGGACCCATACGCAGTATTTT. Translated: CASSTGTHTQYF. V and J are TRBV6-1 and TRBJ2-3; D could derive from TRBD1 or TRBD2 (5 bases each). Trimming removed 5 bases at V and 7 bases at J, with 10 bases between. The germline gives CDR1 MNHNS, CDR2 SASEGT. The CDR3 covers 12 residues.

This clonotype was seen a few times. The chain has TRBV7-8 and TRBJ2-1, with D unclear. CDR1 is SGHVS, CDR2 FQNEAQ, per germline. CDR3 length: 14 amino acids. V gave up 3 bases and J gave up 4 bases, with 10 bases separating them. The CDR3 DNA sequence: TGTGCCAGCAGCTTGTTGGGGTTTTACAATGAGCAGTTCTTC. Translated, it gives CASSLLGFYNEQFF.

This clonotype was detected once. The chain carries TRBV20-1 and TRBJ2-1, with 7 nucleotides matching TRBD2. This CDR3 contains 16 residues. CDR1 and CDR2 from the germline V gene are DFQATT and SNEGSKA (reference sequence). V lost 3 bases and J lost 7; bases outside the gene matches: 15. CDR3: CSARKGGQGLGNEQFF. The CDR3 nucleotides read TGCAGTGCTAGGAAGGGAGGGCAGGGCCTGGGGAATGAGCAGTTCTTC.

This clonotype came up a few times. The rearrangement links TRBV29-1 to TRBJ1-1, with D unresolved. Per the germline V gene, CDR1 is SQVTM and CDR2 is ANQGSEA. Trimming took 1 base from V and 4 from J, leaving 16 bases between them. The CDR3 contains 15 residues. As DNA, the CDR3 is TGCAGCGTTGAAGGGTCGGCATCGCGGAGCACTGAAGCTTTCTTT. This sequence encodes CSVEGSASRSTEAFF.

This clonotype was detected ten times or more. V gene TRBV12-3 or TRBV12-4 combines with J gene TRBJ2-2; D call uncertain. V was clipped by 6 bases and J by 5 bases, with 13 bases between them. This CDR3 contains 14 residues. CDR3 sequence: CASRPRQVTGELFF. The CDR3 region has the DNA TGTGCCAGCAGGCCCCGACAAGTAACCGGGGAGCTGTTTTTT.

The chain employs TRBV4-3 and TRBJ1-2; D perhaps matches TRBD1 (5 bases). Deletions cut 1 base from V and 5 bases from J, with 14 bases between. The CDR3 covers 15 residues. CDR1 LGHNA and CDR2 YSLEER come from the germline V gene. The CDR3 region has the DNA TGCGCCAGCAGCCAAGCCCTGGGGCTGGAGTATGGCTACACCTTC. Translated, it gives CASSQALGLEYGYTF.

The sample holds many counts of this clonotype. The V gene is TRBV7-9, the J gene TRBJ2-1, with 11 bases matching TRBD2. Germline CDR1 SEHNR, CDR2 FQNEAQ (reference sequence). The CDR3 consists of 16 residues. The junction had 12 bases not matched to a gene; V was cut back by 7 bases and J by 7 bases. CDR3 sequence (DNA): TGTGCCAGCAATCTAGCGGGAGGACTAGCGCTGAATGAGCAGTTCTTC. Amino acids: CASNLAGGLALNEQFF.